This TCR beta chain emerged from a study of T cell responses to AZD1222 COVID-19 vaccine. Libraries were prepared by immunoSEQ multiplex PCR; TCRdb keeps only in-frame clonotypes and omits some of them. The top ten clones hold 2.6% of a sample with over 150,000 clones, 87% of them seen once. V was cut by 8 bases and J by 0 bases, with 20 bases left in between. The CDR3 runs 18 residues. Germline CDR1 MNHEY, CDR2 SMNVEV (reference sequence). As concerns this clone: Antigen unknown.

Study findings and constraints: White British people made up most donors, females outnumbered males, and clonal diversity was possibly underestimated.

V is TRBV27 and J is TRBJ2-6, with D possibly called TRBD1 or TRBD2 (5 bases each). Specimen: peripheral blood, collected on day 0 of AZD1222 vaccination. The TCR comes from an adult in good health. In DNA, the CDR3 is TGTGCCAGCGCAATGCAGGGACGGCGGAGCTCTGGGGCCAACGTCCTGACTTTC. This translates into CASAMQGRRSSGANVLTF.